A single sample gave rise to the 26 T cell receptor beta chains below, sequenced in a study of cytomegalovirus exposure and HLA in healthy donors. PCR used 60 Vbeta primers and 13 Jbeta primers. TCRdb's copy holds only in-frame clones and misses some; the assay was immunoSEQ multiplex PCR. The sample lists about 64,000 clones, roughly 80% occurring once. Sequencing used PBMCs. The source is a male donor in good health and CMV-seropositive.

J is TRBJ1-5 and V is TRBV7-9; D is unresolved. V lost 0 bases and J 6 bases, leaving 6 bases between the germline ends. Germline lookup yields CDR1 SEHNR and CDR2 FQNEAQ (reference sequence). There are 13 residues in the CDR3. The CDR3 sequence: CASSLAPGQPQHF. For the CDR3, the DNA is TGTGCCAGCAGCTTAGCCCCGGGTCAGCCCCAGCATTTT.

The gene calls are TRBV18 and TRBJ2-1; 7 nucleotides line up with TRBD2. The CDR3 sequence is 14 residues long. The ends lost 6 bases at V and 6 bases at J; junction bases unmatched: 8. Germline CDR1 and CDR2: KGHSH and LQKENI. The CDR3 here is CASSGLLSTNEQFF. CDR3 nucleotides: TGTGCCAGCTCGGGACTACTTTCTACCAATGAGCAGTTCTTC.

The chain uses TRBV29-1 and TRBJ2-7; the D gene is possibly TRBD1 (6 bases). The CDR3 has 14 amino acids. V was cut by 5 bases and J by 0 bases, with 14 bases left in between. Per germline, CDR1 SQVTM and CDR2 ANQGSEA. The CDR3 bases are TGCAGCGTTCAAGGGACATTAGGCTCCTACGAGCAGTACTTC. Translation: CSVQGTLGSYEQYF.

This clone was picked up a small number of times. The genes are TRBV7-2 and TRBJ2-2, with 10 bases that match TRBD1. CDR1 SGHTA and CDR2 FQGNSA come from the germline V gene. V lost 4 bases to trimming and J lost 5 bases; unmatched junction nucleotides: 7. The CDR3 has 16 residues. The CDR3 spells CASSSVPGQGTGELFF. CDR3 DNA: TGTGCCAGCAGCTCAGTCCCGGGACAGGGGACCGGGGAGCTGTTTTTT.

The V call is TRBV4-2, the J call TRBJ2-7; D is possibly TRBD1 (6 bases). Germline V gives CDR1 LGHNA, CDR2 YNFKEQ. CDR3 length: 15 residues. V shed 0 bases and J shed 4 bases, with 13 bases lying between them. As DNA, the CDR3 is TGTGCCAGCAGCCAAGACCGAGGACAGCTTTACGAGCAGTACTTC. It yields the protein CASSQDRGQLYEQYF.

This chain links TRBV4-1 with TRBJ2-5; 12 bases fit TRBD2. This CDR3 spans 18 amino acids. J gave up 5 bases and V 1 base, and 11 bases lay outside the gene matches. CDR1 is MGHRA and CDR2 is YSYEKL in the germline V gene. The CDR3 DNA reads TGCGCCAGCAGCCAAGGAGGGGCTAGCGGGGGGGCCTGGGAGACCCAGTACTTC. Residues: CASSQGGASGGAWETQYF.

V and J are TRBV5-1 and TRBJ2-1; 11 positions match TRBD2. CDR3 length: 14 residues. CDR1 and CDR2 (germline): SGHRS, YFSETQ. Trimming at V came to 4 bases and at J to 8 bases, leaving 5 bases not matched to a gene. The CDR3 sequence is CASSDGLAGHEQFF. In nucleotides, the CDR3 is TGCGCCAGCAGCGACGGACTAGCGGGTCATGAGCAGTTCTTC.

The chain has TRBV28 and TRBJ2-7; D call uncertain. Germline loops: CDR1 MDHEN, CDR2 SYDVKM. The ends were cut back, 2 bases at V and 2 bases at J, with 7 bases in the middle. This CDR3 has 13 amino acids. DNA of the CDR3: TGTGCCAGCAGTTTAAACGGAGCCTACGAGCAGTACTTC. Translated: CASSLNGAYEQYF.

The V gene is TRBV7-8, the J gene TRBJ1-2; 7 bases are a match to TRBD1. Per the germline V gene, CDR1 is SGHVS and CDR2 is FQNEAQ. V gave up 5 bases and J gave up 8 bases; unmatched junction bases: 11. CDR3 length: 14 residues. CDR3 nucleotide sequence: TGTGCCAGCAGCCCAACGGCGACAGGGAAAGGCTACACCTTC. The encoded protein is CASSPTATGKGYTF. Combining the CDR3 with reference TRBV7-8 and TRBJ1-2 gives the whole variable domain GAGVSQSPRYKVAKRGQDVALRCDPISGHVSLFWYQQALGQGPEFLTYFQNEAQLDKSGLPSDRFFAERPEGSVSTLKIQRTQQEDSAVYLCASSPTATGKGYTFGSGTRLTVV.

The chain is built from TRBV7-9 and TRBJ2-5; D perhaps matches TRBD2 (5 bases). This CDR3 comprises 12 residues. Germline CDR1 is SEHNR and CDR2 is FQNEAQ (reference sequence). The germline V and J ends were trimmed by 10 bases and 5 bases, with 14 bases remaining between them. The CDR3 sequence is CAIRGLDETQYF. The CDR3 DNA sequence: TGTGCCATACGAGGGCTGGACGAGACCCAGTACTTC.

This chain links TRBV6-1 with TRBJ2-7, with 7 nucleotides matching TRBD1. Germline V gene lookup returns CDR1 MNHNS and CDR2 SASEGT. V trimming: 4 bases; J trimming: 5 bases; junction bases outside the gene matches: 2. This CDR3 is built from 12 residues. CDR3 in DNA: TGTGCCAGCAGTGCGACAGGGCACGAGCAGTACTTC. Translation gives CASSATGHEQYF.

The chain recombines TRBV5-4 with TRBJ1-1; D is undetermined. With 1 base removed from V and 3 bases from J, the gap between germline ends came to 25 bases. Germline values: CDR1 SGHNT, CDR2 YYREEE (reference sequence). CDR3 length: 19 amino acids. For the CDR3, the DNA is TGTGCCAGCAGCTTGTCTCTCTTGAGGGCTAGAGACGTGGACACTGAAGCTTTCTTT. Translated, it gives CASSLSLLRARDVDTEAFF.

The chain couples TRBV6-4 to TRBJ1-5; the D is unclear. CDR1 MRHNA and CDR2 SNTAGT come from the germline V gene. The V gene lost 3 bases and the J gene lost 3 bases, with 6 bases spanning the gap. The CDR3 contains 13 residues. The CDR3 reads CASSEQNNQPQHF. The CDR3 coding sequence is TGTGCCAGCAGTGAACAAAACAATCAGCCCCAGCATTTT.

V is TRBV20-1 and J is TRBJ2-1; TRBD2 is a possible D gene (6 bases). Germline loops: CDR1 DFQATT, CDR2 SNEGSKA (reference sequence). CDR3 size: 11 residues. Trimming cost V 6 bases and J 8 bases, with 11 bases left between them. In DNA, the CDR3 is TGCAGTGCGGGTAGACTAGATGAGCAGTTCTTC. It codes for CSAGRLDEQFF.

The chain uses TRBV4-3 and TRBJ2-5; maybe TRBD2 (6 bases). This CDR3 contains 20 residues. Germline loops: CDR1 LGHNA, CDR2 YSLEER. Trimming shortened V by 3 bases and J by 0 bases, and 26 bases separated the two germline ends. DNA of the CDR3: TGCGCCAGCAGCCACCCGAGTGACTCAGTGGTAGCGGCAGACCAAGAGACCCAGTACTTC. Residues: CASSHPSDSVVAADQETQYF.

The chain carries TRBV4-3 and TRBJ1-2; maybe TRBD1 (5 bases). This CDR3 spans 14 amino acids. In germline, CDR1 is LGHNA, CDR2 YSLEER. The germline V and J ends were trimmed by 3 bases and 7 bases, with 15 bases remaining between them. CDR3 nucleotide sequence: TGCGCCAGCAGCCAGGCGGGGGGTGTGGTTGGCTACACCTTC. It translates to CASSQAGGVVGYTF.

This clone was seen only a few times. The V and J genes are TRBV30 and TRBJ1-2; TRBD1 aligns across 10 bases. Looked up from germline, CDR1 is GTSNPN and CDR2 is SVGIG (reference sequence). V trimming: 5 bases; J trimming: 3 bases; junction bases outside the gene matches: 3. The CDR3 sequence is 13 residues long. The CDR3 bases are TGTGCCTGGGAGGACAGGGGGGACTATGGCTACACCTTC. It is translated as CAWEDRGDYGYTF.

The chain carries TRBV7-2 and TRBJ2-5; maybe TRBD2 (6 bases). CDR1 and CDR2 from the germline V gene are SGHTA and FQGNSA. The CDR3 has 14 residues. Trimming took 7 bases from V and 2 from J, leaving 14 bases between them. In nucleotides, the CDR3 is TGTGCCAGCACCCCGTGGCGGGAACAAGAGACCCAGTACTTC. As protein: CASTPWREQETQYF.

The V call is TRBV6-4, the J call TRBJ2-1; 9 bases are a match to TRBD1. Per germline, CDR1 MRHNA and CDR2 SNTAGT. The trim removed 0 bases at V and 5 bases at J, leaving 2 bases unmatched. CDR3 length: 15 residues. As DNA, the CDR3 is TGTGCCAGCAGTGACTCGACAGGGGGACACAATGAGCAGTTCTTC. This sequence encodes CASSDSTGGHNEQFF.

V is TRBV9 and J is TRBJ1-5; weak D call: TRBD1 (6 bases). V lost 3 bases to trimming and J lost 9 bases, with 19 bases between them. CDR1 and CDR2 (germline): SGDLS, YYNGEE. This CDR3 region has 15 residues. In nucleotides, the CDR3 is TGTGCCAGCAGCGGAACAGGGCAGGAGGATAGGCCCCAGCATTTT. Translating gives CASSGTGQEDRPQHF.

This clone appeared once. In DNA, the CDR3 is TGTGCCAGCAGTGAAGAAGGACAGGCCGCTAGGTACTTC. It codes for CASSEEGQAARYF. The chain recombines TRBV2 with TRBJ2-5; TRBD1 agrees at 7 bases. This CDR3 has 13 amino acids. The germline gives CDR1 SNHLY, CDR2 FYNNEI. The J segment lost 13 bases and the V segment lost 1 base, leaving 9 bases of the junction unmatched.

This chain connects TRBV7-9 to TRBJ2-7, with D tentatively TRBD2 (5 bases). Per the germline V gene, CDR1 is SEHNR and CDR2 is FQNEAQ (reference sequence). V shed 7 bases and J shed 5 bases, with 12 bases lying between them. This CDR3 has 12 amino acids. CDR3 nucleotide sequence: TGTGCCAGCATCTCCCCGGGAAACGAGCAGTACTTC. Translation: CASISPGNEQYF.

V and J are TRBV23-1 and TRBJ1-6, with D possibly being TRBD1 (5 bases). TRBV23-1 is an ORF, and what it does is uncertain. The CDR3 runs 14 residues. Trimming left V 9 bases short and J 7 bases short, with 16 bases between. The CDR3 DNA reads TGCGCCAGAAAAGCCCTAAACAGGAATTCACCCCTCCACTTT. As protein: CARKALNRNSPLHF.

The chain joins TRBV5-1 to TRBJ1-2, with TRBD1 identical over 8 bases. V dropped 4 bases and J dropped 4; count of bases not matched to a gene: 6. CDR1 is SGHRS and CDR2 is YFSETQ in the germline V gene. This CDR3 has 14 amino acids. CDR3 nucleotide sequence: TGCGCCAGCAGCGGGACAGGTTCTCCCTATGGCTACACCTTC. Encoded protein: CASSGTGSPYGYTF.

In DNA, the CDR3 is TGTGCCTGGAGTGTAGGGGGGAACACTGAAGCTTTCTTT. This encodes CAWSVGGNTEAFF. The chain recombines TRBV30 with TRBJ1-1; a weak D match, TRBD1 (6 bases). The V end lost 0 bases, the J end lost 1 base, and 6 bases lay between the germline ends. CDR1 is GTSNPN and CDR2 is SVGIG in the germline V gene (reference sequence). The CDR3 is 13 amino acids. Looking up the rest from reference TRBV30 and TRBJ1-1 gives the full variable domain: SQTIHQWPATLVQPVGSPLSLECTVEGTSNPNLYWYRQAAGRGLQLLFYSVGIGQISSEVPQNLSASRPQDRQFILSSKKLLLSDSGFYLCAWSVGGNTEAFFGQGTRLTVV.

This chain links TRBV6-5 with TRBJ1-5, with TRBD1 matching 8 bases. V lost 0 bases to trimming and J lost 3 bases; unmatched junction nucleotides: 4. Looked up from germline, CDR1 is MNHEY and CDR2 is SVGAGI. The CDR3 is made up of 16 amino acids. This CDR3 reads CASSYSKTGDNQPQHF. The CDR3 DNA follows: TGTGCCAGCAGTTACTCCAAGACAGGGGACAATCAGCCCCAGCATTTT.